This T cell receptor (beta chain) is drawn from a study of T cell repertoires in cytomegalovirus infection. In the study overall: Recently identified HLA-C-restricted and well-studied HLA-B-restricted CMV epitopes were used. It can be stated that public TCR beta signatures indicated CMV infection as well as a matching HLA type. Study outcomes and limitations: In two of eight donors, the top clonotype was HLA-C-restricted CMV-specific.

TCRdb processed the reads anew with MiXCR; each CDR3 protein has one entry. The table includes 140,000 to 150,000 distinct CDR3 sequences, 32% detected once. This clonotype came up many times. Its antigen is unidentified. This clonotype was obtained from a human donor in good health (CMV status not recorded). Some clones in this sample may be carry-over from other donors' samples. The starting material was CD8+ T cells from cultured PBMCs, obtained from culture after CMV antigen stimulation.

CDR3: CASREMGENSYNEQFF. DNA of the CDR3: TGTGCCAGCAGGGAAATGGGGGAAAACTCCTACAATGAGCAGTTCTTC. The V and J genes are TRBV7-8 and TRBJ2-1; either TRBD1 or TRBD2 may supply D (5 bases each). V dropped 6 bases and J dropped 0 bases, with 15 bases sitting between them. The CDR3 sequence is 16 residues long. The germline gives CDR1 SGHVS, CDR2 FQNEAQ. Looking up the rest from reference TRBV7-8 and TRBJ2-1 gives the full variable domain: GAGVSQSPRYKVAKRGQDVALRCDPISGHVSLFWYQQALGQGPEFLTYFQNEAQLDKSGLPSDRFFAERPEGSVSTLKIQRTQQEDSAVYLCASREMGENSYNEQFFGPGTRLTVL.